This TCR beta chain was observed in a study of identical twins. This clonotype was detected only a few times. The junction had 3 bases not matched to a gene; V was cut back by 2 bases and J by 5 bases. Germline lookup yields CDR1 MNHEY and CDR2 SVGAGI. This CDR3 is 15 amino acids long. TCRdb re-analysed the 5' RACE reads in MiXCR, keeping a single row per CDR3 protein. The table includes about 240,000 distinct CDR3 sequences, about 10% detected once. The sequence came from a man aged 50 to 60 in good health. The material sequenced was memory T cells sorted from blood. This rearrangement joins TRBV6-5 to TRBJ2-1, with 10 nucleotides matching TRBD2. The CDR3 sequence: CASSYDLAGDNEQFF. The CDR3 DNA reads as TGTGCCAGCAGTTACGATCTAGCGGGAGACAATGAGCAGTTCTTC.